The source of this TCR beta chain is a study of shared clonotypes between healthy human individuals. Study in general: A few men and a couple of women, aged 18 to 49, were donors. Each donor's CD8 memory used one plate, CD8 naive two, each CD4 subset three.

The CDR3 runs to 16 residues. The trim removed 3 bases at V and 9 bases at J, leaving 13 bases unmatched. Germline CDR1 MGHDK, CDR2 SYGVNS. Produced via immunoSEQ multiplex PCR; TCRdb's table is partial and in-frame only. The table records 730,000 or so clones, about 78% of them present only once. General study findings and limits: Naive subsets generally had larger estimated richness than memory subsets. The expectation was that sequencing depth would affect clonotype sharing among donors.

About this clone: Its antigen is not known.

Input material: memory CD4+ T cells sorted from blood. Subset reported: CD45RA-negative fraction. The receptor's source is a woman aged 25 to 39 in good health. V usage is TRBV25-1 and J usage is TRBJ2-1, with TRBD2 matching over 8 bases. The CDR3 sequence: CASSDPQRELESEQFF. The CDR3 coding sequence is TGTGCCAGCAGTGACCCTCAGCGGGAGCTTGAGAGTGAGCAGTTCTTC.